This TCR beta chain stems from a study of response to subunit inactivated influenza vaccine. TCRdb reprocessed the RT-PCR reads via MiXCR and lists one record per CDR3 protein. The table records about 170,000 distinct CDR3 sequences, approximately 12% of them present only once. Per germline, CDR1 SQVTM and CDR2 ANQGSEA. With 3 bases removed from V and 1 base from J, the gap between germline ends came to 10 bases. CDR3 length equals 14 residues. The same specimen was also included in a second study, on T cells expressing NK-cell markers. As that report states: With UMIs, 5'RACE template switching was used to make TCR beta cDNA. The contribution of dominant NKG2C+ clonotypes to CD8+ T cells in roughly 6 donors was about 1.0-7.5%. Whether expanded NKG2C+ T cell clones were HCMV specific stayed uncertain.

The genes are TRBV29-1 and TRBJ2-1; D might be TRBD2 (6 bases). Source: CD8+ T cells sorted from PBMCs, taken roughly 13 days after vaccination. This sequence originates from a man aged 45 to 65 who received an inactivated influenza vaccine. The CDR3 region has the DNA TGCAGCGTTGATCGGGGGAGGTCCTACAATGAGCAGTTCTTC. Residues: CSVDRGRSYNEQFF.